A selection of T cell receptor beta chains follows, all from one sample in a study of OX40 agonist ivuxolimab in advanced cancers. Clones were read by immunoSEQ multiplex PCR, and TCRdb kept only the in-frame ones, dropping some. The data show about 78,000 clones, about 90% seen once. Sequenced here: CD4+ or CD8+ T cells sorted from blood, sampled in a trial of the OX40 agonist ivuxolimab. Every receptor here comes from an adult with an advanced solid tumor such as melanoma, head and neck, liver or kidney cancer. Each CDR3 is given with its conserved first and last residue. D genes are given only for firm matches.

>TRBV19|TRBJ1-1|.
CASSIGGAYYEAFF
TGTGCCAGTAGTATCGGCGGGGCATATTATGAAGCTTTCTTT
>TRBV12-2|TRBJ2-1|.
CASRLVPSGSRNEQFF
TGTGCAAGTCGCTTAGTCCCTAGCGGGAGTCGGAATGAGCAGTTCTTC
>TRBV18|TRBJ2-4|.
CASSPMEGSPKNNIQYF
TGTGCCAGCTCACCCATGGAGGGTTCCCCTAAAAATAACATTCAGTACTTC
>TRBV5-4|TRBJ2-3|.
CASRSAQGSTDTQYF
TGTGCCAGCAGGTCGGCACAGGGAAGCACAGATACGCAGTATTTT
>TRBV29-1|TRBJ2-1|TRBD1
CSVGGQRNEQFF
TGCAGCGTTGGGGGACAGAGGAATGAGCAGTTCTTC
>TRBV6-1|TRBJ1-3|.
CASSEVAGVGNTIYF
TGTGCCAGCAGTGAAGTTGCAGGGGTCGGAAACACCATATATTTT
>TRBV5-1|TRBJ1-2|TRBD1
CASSLRTGGGYTF
TGCGCCAGCAGCCTAAGGACAGGCGGAGGCTACACCTTC
>TRBV9|TRBJ2-6|.
CASSAYSGANVLTF
TGTGCCAGCAGCGCCTACTCTGGGGCCAACGTCCTGACTTTC
>TRBV30|TRBJ2-3|.
CAWSPRGARTDTQYF
TGTGCCTGGAGCCCGAGGGGGGCCCGCACAGATACGCAGTATTTT
>TRBV5-4|TRBJ2-1|TRBD1
CASSRQGAYNEQFF
TGTGCCAGCAGCCGACAGGGGGCCTACAATGAGCAGTTCTTC
>TRBV5-1|TRBJ2-5|.
CASSPGGGSYQETQYF
TGCGCCAGCAGCCCGGGGGGCGGGTCATACCAAGAGACCCAGTACTTC
>TRBV15|TRBJ2-5|TRBD1
CATSRRPGTGRWKETQYF
TGTGCCACCAGCAGACGTCCCGGGACAGGAAGGTGGAAAGAGACCCAGTACTTC
>TRBV7-8|TRBJ1-1|.
CASSLGLGPKAFF
TGTGCCAGCAGCCTCGGACTAGGGCCAAAAGCTTTCTTT
>TRBV29-1|TRBJ1-1|TRBD1
CSGGQGAGEAFF
TGCAGCGGAGGACAGGGGGCGGGGGAAGCTTTCTTT
>TRBV5-1|TRBJ1-2|.
CASSLAGAGSAYGYTF
TGCGCCAGCAGCTTGGCCGGGGCAGGGTCTGCCTATGGCTACACCTTC